This TCR beta chain was recorded in a study of Graves' ophthalmopathy and Graves' hyperthyroidism. Study-wide results and limits: Cross-validated, the 13-signature model showed 87.88%/81.08% sensitivity/specificity, and 80%/75% in the test set. Ophthalmopathy progression was predicted with around 71% sensitivity and around 72% specificity. Blood also harbored most expanded thyroid clonotypes above 0.001 frequency.

This CDR3 comprises 13 residues. From germline, CDR1 is MGHRA and CDR2 YSYEKL. The V gene end was trimmed by 8 bases and the J gene end by 2 bases; junction bases not matched to a gene: 5. Amplification of TCR beta CDR3 regions used RNA transcripts. Second-round multiplex PCR followed a first-round RT-PCR using HTBI primers. TCRdb recomputed calls from the multiplex PCR reads with MiXCR, one row per CDR3 protein. The sample holds more than 1,000,000 distinct CDR3 sequences; about two fifths are singletons and the top ten take around 10%. Many counts were recorded for this clonotype. Its antigen is as yet unknown.

The V and J genes are TRBV4-1 and TRBJ2-7; TRBD1 agrees at 8 bases. This clonotype was sampled from an adult man with Graves' hyperthyroidism. The sequencing input was peripheral blood or thyroid tissue (not recorded which). The CDR3 region has the DNA TGCGCCAGCGGCGAACAGGGGGCCTACGAGCAGTACTTC. It codes for CASGEQGAYEQYF.